This TCR beta chain emerged from a study of cytomegalovirus exposure and HLA in healthy donors. Study findings and constraints: Across donors, presence/absence analyses took sequencing depth to be roughly uniform. Cytomegalovirus-associated TCR beta chains were listed, numbering 150 to 200. As was reported, the classifier diagnosed cytomegalovirus status with high specificity and sensitivity.

This clone showed up just once. What it binds is unknown. Germline V lookup: CDR1 MNHNY, CDR2 SVGAGI (reference sequence). J lost 7 bases, V lost 3 bases, and 8 bases had no gene match. The CDR3 extends over 16 amino acids. With 60 Vbeta and 13 Jbeta primers, the PCR was carried out. The data were produced by immunoSEQ multiplex PCR, yet TCRdb's version contains in-frame clones alone and is incomplete. The sample has fewer than 150,000 clones; about four fifths are singletons. Each donor's status was that of a healthy bone marrow donor. Source material: PBMCs. The receptor's source is a man under 40 in good health. The rearrangement links TRBV6-6 to TRBJ2-2; the match to TRBD1 covers 10 bases. CDR3 DNA sequence: TGTGCCAGCAGTTATTATGGACAGGGGGAGAGCGGGGAGCTGTTTTTT. The encoded protein is CASSYYGQGESGELFF.